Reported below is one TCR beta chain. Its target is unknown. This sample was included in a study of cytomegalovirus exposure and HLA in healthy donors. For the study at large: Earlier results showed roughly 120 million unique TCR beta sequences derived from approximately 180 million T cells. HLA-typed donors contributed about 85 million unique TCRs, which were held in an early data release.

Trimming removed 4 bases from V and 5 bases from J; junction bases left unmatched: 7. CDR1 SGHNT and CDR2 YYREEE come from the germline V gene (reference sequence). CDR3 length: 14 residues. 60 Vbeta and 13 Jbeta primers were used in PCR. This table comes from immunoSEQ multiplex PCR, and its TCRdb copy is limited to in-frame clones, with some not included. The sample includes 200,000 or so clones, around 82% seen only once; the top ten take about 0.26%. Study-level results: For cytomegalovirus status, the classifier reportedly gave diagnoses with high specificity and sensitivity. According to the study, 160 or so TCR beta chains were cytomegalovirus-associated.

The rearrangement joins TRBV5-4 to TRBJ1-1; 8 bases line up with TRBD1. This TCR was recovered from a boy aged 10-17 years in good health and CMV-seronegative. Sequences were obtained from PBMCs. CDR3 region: CASSNGQGRTEAFF. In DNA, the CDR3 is TGTGCCAGCAGCAACGGACAGGGTCGGACTGAAGCTTTCTTT.